These 20 T cell receptor beta chains originate from one sample sequenced in a study of blood T cell repertoires in COVID-19 (dated by TCRdb to about 2020). Library construction relied on the immunoSEQ multiplex PCR assay. The clones in this table, taken by TCRdb from immuneACCESS, are in-frame only. Not every clone is retained; where verified, under half of the shortfall comes from an unresolved V gene, and the cause of the rest is unknown. For this sample there are roughly 500,000 clones; roughly 88% appear just once. The ten largest clones represent approximately 3% of the sample. The specimen was peripheral blood. The receptors were gathered from a human donor in a cohort sampled during active COVID-19.

The chain employs TRBV19 and TRBJ2-3; 8 nucleotides line up with TRBD2. After removal of 8 bases from V and 4 bases from J, the junction contained 11 bases not matched to a gene. The V gene's germline CDR1 is LNHDA and CDR2 SQIVND (reference sequence). The CDR3 is 15 residues long. This CDR3 is CASGVGAGGSDTQYF. In DNA, the CDR3 is TGTGCCAGTGGGGTCGGCGCGGGAGGATCAGATACGCAGTATTTT.

This chain links TRBV6-6 with TRBJ2-7, with 8 positions matching TRBD1. Per germline, CDR1 MNHNY and CDR2 SVGAGI (reference sequence). Unmatched junction bases numbered 5, after V lost 0 bases and J lost 4 bases. The CDR3 is made up of 15 amino acids. The CDR3 protein is CASSYSAGGKYEQYF. The CDR3 DNA reads as TGTGCCAGCAGTTACTCGGCAGGGGGCAAATACGAGCAGTACTTC.

Only one count was recorded for this clone. The chain uses TRBV6-2 or TRBV6-3 and TRBJ2-1; no clear D. Looked up from germline, CDR1 is MNHEY and CDR2 is SVGEGT. V shed 5 bases and J shed 4 bases, with 18 bases lying between them. The CDR3 runs 16 residues. This CDR3 is CASSPHEPVLYNEQFF. The DNA for the CDR3 is TGTGCCAGCAGTCCCCATGAGCCTGTCCTATACAATGAGCAGTTCTTC.

The gene calls are TRBV2 and TRBJ2-5; 7 nucleotides align to TRBD1. V lost 8 bases and J lost 1; bases outside the gene matches: 10. In germline, CDR1 is SNHLY, CDR2 FYNNEI. The CDR3 loop spans 15 amino acids. The CDR3 DNA is TGTGCCAGCGGGCCCTGGGGGACAGTCCAAGAGACCCAGTACTTC. Translation gives CASGPWGTVQETQYF.

The V gene is TRBV7-2, the J gene TRBJ1-5; D may be TRBD1 (5 bases). Germline V lookup: CDR1 SGHTA, CDR2 FQGNSA. The V and J ends lost 5 bases and 3 bases respectively, with 14 bases between them. The CDR3 has 15 amino acids. The CDR3 is CASSPGLFTNQPQHF. The CDR3 region has the DNA TGTGCCAGCAGCCCGGGACTTTTTACCAATCAGCCCCAGCATTTT. Supplemented by reference TRBV7-2 and TRBJ1-5, the full variable domain reads GAGVSQSPSNKVTEKGKDVELRCDPISGHTALYWYRQSLGQGLEFLIYFQGNSAPDKSGLPSDRFSAERTGGSVSTLTIQRTQQEDSAVYLCASSPGLFTNQPQHFGDGTRLSIL.

The J gene is TRBJ2-7, the V gene TRBV6-2 or TRBV6-3; TRBD2 aligns across 9 bases. The length of the CDR3 is 14 residues. The V segment lost 6 bases and the J segment 4 bases; nucleotides outside the gene matches: 7. Germline assignment: CDR1 MNHEY and CDR2 SVGEGT. The CDR3 is CASSLAGWSYEQYF. The CDR3, as DNA: TGTGCCAGCAGCCTAGCGGGGTGGTCGTACGAGCAGTACTTC.

This clone was detected only once. The rearrangement joins TRBV6-5 to TRBJ1-1; the match to TRBD1 covers 7 bases. The ends lost 7 bases at V and 5 bases at J; junction bases unmatched: 4. This CDR3 is 12 amino acids long. Germline V CDR1 and CDR2: MNHEY, SVGAGI. The CDR3 sequence: CASNQGGTEAFF. The CDR3 nucleotides are TGTGCCAGCAATCAGGGGGGAACTGAAGCTTTCTTT.

The chain uses TRBV27 and TRBJ2-2; D is perhaps TRBD1 (6 bases). This CDR3 spans 16 amino acids. Trimming removed 1 base from V and 4 bases from J, with 13 bases in between. The germline V gene encodes CDR1 MNHEY and CDR2 SMNVEV (reference sequence). The CDR3 bases are TGTGCCAGCAGTTTATTCCCCACAGGGCGCACCGGGGAGCTGTTTTTT. The encoded protein is CASSLFPTGRTGELFF.

V is TRBV27 and J is TRBJ1-1; TRBD1 matches at 8 bases. Germline V gene sequence: CDR1 MNHEY, CDR2 SMNVEV (reference sequence). The CDR3 sequence is 13 residues long. Trimming cost V 6 bases and J 8 bases; bases outside gene matches: 8. CDR3 DNA sequence: TGTGCCAGCAGCCCCGATGGGGACAGGGAAGCTTTCTTT. It yields the protein CASSPDGDREAFF.

This clone occurred once. This chain links TRBV30 with TRBJ2-3; 8 bases agree with TRBD2. The CDR3 has 15 amino acids. The V gene's germline CDR1 is GTSNPN and CDR2 SVGIG (reference sequence). V shed 0 bases, J shed 4 bases, and the junction held 6 bases outside the gene matches. Here the CDR3 DNA reads TGTGCCTGGAGTGTACTTGCGGGAGGAGCAGATACGCAGTATTTT. Translated: CAWSVLAGGADTQYF. Filled out from reference TRBV30 and TRBJ2-3, the complete variable domain reads SQTIHQWPATLVQPVGSPLSLECTVEGTSNPNLYWYRQAAGRGLQLLFYSVGIGQISSEVPQNLSASRPQDRQFILSSKKLLLSDSGFYLCAWSVLAGGADTQYFGPGTRLTVL.

This sequence joins TRBV3-1 (or the pseudogene TRBV3-2) and TRBJ1-1; TRBD1 matches at 7 bases. Germline CDR1 is LGHDT and CDR2 is YNNKEL (reference sequence). The V segment lost 5 bases and the J segment 2 bases; nucleotides outside the gene matches: 5. This CDR3 is 14 amino acids long. The CDR3 DNA reads as TGTGCCAGCAGCAAGGGGACAGCTAACACTGAAGCTTTCTTT. This sequence encodes CASSKGTANTEAFF.

The rearrangement joins TRBV7-3 to TRBJ2-1; 8 bases fit TRBD2. In germline, CDR1 is SGHTA, CDR2 FQGTGA. This CDR3 region has 13 residues. After removal of 2 bases from V and 9 bases from J, the junction contained 3 bases not matched to a gene. The CDR3 loop is CASSLGLAGEQFF. CDR3 nucleotides: TGTGCCAGCAGCTTAGGACTAGCAGGTGAGCAGTTCTTC.

This chain connects TRBV19 to TRBJ2-7; the D gene is possibly TRBD1 (8 bases). CDR3 length equals 15 residues. The germline gives CDR1 LNHDA, CDR2 SQIVND (reference sequence). V shed 4 bases and J shed 2 bases, with 15 bases lying between them. The CDR3 DNA reads TGTGCCAGTAGTACTTACAGGGGGGGGGCCTACGAGCAGTACTTC. Protein sequence: CASSTYRGGAYEQYF. Supplemented by reference TRBV19 and TRBJ2-7, the full variable domain reads DGGITQSPKYLFRKEGQNVTLSCEQNLNHDAMYWYRQDPGQGLRLIYYSQIVNDFQKGDIAEGYSVSREKKESFPLTVTSAQKNPTAFYLCASSTYRGGAYEQYFGPGTRLTVT.

In its sample, this clone was seen many times. Other DNA sequences from this sample encode an identical CDR3 as well. The chain recombines TRBV19 with TRBJ2-3; TRBD2 matches 7 bases. Unmatched junction bases numbered 5, after V lost 2 bases and J lost 0 bases. Per germline, CDR1 LNHDA and CDR2 SQIVND (reference sequence). The CDR3 consists of 16 residues. The CDR3 DNA follows: TGTGCCAGTAGTATACGGAGCGGGACTAGCACAGATACGCAGTATTTT. Protein: CASSIRSGTSTDTQYF.

V and J are TRBV19 and TRBJ1-5; no reliable D call. Trimming stripped 6 bases from V and 4 bases from J, with 10 bases between. Germline values: CDR1 LNHDA, CDR2 SQIVND (reference sequence). The CDR3 sequence is 13 residues long. The CDR3 protein is CASSRSFNQPQHF. In nucleotides, the CDR3 is TGTGCCAGTAGCCGGTCATTTAATCAGCCCCAGCATTTT.

In its sample, this clone was seen once. This chain connects TRBV2 to TRBJ2-4, with D perhaps matching TRBD1 (5 bases). Per germline, CDR1 SNHLY and CDR2 FYNNEI. Trimming stripped 7 bases from V and 0 bases from J, with 19 bases between. The CDR3 sequence is 17 residues long. The CDR3 region is CASKLERQTLAKNIQYF. The CDR3 coding sequence is TGTGCCAGCAAGCTCGAGAGACAGACTTTAGCCAAAAACATTCAGTACTTC.

In this sample, this clone turned up once. This chain links TRBV7-7 with TRBJ1-1; 7 bases agree with TRBD1. Germline V gene lookup returns CDR1 SSHAT and CDR2 FNYEAQ (reference sequence). The CDR3 is made up of 15 amino acids. CDR3 DNA sequence: TGTGCTATCCCTATACGGACAGGCCCAAGGACTGAAGCTTTCTTT. Translating it yields CAIPIRTGPRTEAFF.

The V call is TRBV15, the J call TRBJ1-1, with unresolved D. Germline CDR1 is LNHNV and CDR2 is YYDKDF (reference sequence). This CDR3 spans 16 amino acids. Trimming left V 0 bases short and J 0 bases short, with 11 bases between. The CDR3 is CATSRDYPGVNTEAFF. CDR3 in DNA: TGTGCCACCAGCAGAGATTACCCGGGAGTGAACACTGAAGCTTTCTTT.

CDR3 nucleotide sequence: TGTGCCAGCAGCGGGAGAACTGGAAACACCATATATTTT. This sequence encodes CASSGRTGNTIYF. The chain recombines TRBV7-2 with TRBJ1-3, with D uncertain. The CDR3 is 13 amino acids. Trimming removed 5 bases from V and 2 bases from J, with 7 bases in between. The germline CDR1 and CDR2 sequences are SGHTA and FQGNSA.

The rearrangement uses TRBV5-1 and TRBJ1-2; 10 bases fit TRBD1. V shed 4 bases, J shed 7 bases, and the junction held 7 bases outside the gene matches. The CDR3 length is 14 residues. Germline V lookup: CDR1 SGHRS, CDR2 YFSETQ. The CDR3 sequence is CASSTDGDRGGYTF. Here the CDR3 DNA reads TGCGCCAGCAGCACAGATGGGGACAGGGGTGGCTACACCTTC.